These 28 T cell receptor beta chains were sequenced from one sample in a study of blood T cell repertoires in COVID-19. Profiled with immunoSEQ multiplex PCR; TCRdb holds only in-frame clones, not every one. The sample lists about 89,000 clones, 70% to 90% occurring once. The sequencing input was peripheral blood. The receptors were gathered from a man between 60 and 75 years old with acute or convalescent COVID-19.

This clone was found a few times. This sequence joins TRBV6-5 and TRBJ1-4; 7 positions match TRBD1. The germline gives CDR1 MNHEY, CDR2 SVGAGI. The CDR3 has 14 residues. Germline trimming cut 7 bases from V and 4 bases from J; bases unmatched to any gene: 6. DNA of the CDR3: TGTGCCAGCAACGAGGGGGCGTTTAATGAAAAACTGTTTTTT. Translation gives CASNEGAFNEKLFF.

This clone was picked up one time. V and J are TRBV10-3 and TRBJ1-6; 9 positions match TRBD1. This CDR3 spans 15 amino acids. J gave up 8 bases and V 3 bases, and 5 bases lay outside the gene matches. CDR1 is ENHRY, CDR2 SYGVKD, per germline. CDR3 in DNA: TGTGCCATCAGTGATAGGGGACAGGGAGATTCACCCCTCCACTTT. Its protein is CAISDRGQGDSPLHF.

The rearrangement links TRBV5-6 to TRBJ1-2; D is undetermined. This CDR3 region has 13 residues. Germline V gene lookup returns CDR1 SGHDT and CDR2 YYEEEE. V shed 3 bases and J shed 8 bases, with 14 bases lying between them. For the CDR3, the DNA is TGTGCCAGCAGCTGGGCCAGTGGTACCGGCTACACCTTC. This translates into CASSWASGTGYTF.

This clone was seen a single time. The rearrangement uses TRBV9 and TRBJ2-5; D remains ambiguous. This CDR3 comprises 11 residues. Germline CDR1 SGDLS, CDR2 YYNGEE. Trimming cost V 4 bases and J 3 bases, with 4 bases left between them. The CDR3 DNA reads as TGTGCCAGCAGCTCGGAAGAGACCCAGTACTTC. Its translation: CASSSEETQYF.

CDR3 amino acids: CAISEPSSGFSYEQYF. CDR3 nucleotide sequence: TGTGCCATCAGCGAGCCCTCTAGCGGATTCTCCTACGAGCAGTACTTC. V gene TRBV10-3 combines with J gene TRBJ2-7; the match to TRBD2 covers 7 bases. The V and J ends lost 6 bases and 0 bases, in that order; junction bases with no gene match: 11. The germline V gene has CDR1 ENHRY and CDR2 SYGVKD. The CDR3 is 16 amino acids.

The chain uses TRBV5-1 and TRBJ1-3; maybe TRBD1 (6 bases). Germline CDR1 and CDR2: SGHRS and YFSETQ. The CDR3 consists of 23 residues. The V end lost 0 bases, the J end lost 4 bases, and 35 bases lay between the germline ends. The CDR3 region is CASSLVRGLIMAQAINEGNTIYF. Written as DNA, the CDR3 is TGCGCCAGCAGCTTGGTAAGGGGGTTGATAATGGCTCAGGCTATCAATGAGGGAAACACCATATATTTT.

The chain couples TRBV7-8 to TRBJ2-7; 8 positions match TRBD1. CDR3 length equals 13 residues. Germline CDR1 reads SGHVS; CDR2 reads FQNEAQ. The trim removed 8 bases at V and 2 bases at J, leaving 5 bases unmatched. The CDR3 here is CASLDRGTYEQYF. The CDR3 nucleotides are TGTGCCAGCCTAGACAGGGGCACCTACGAGCAGTACTTC.

The rearrangement joins TRBV7-9 to TRBJ2-7; 7 bases agree with TRBD2. Germline CDR1 reads SEHNR; CDR2 reads FQNEAQ (reference sequence). This CDR3 has 17 amino acids. J lost 0 bases, V lost 4 bases, and 12 bases had no gene match. In DNA form, the CDR3 reads TGTGCCAGCAGCTCAAATAAGGCGGGGGTGAGCTCCTACGAGCAGTACTTC. Its translation: CASSSNKAGVSSYEQYF.

V is TRBV6-1 and J is TRBJ2-1; D is possibly TRBD2 (7 bases). CDR1 is MNHNS and CDR2 is SASEGT in the germline V gene. The CDR3 length is 17 residues. Trimming took off 4 bases at V and 0 bases at J, with 16 bases between the two ends. Here the CDR3 DNA reads TGTGCCAGCAGTGTAGGAGGGGGGGCCTTCTCCTACAATGAGCAGTTCTTC. Amino acids: CASSVGGGAFSYNEQFF.

The rearrangement joins TRBV7-9 to TRBJ2-6, with a possible D match to TRBD1 (6 bases). The V and J ends lost 7 bases and 2 bases respectively, with 9 bases between them. Germline V lookup: CDR1 SEHNR, CDR2 FQNEAQ (reference sequence). The CDR3 contains 14 residues. As DNA, the CDR3 is TGTGCCAGCAAGGGGGTTACTGGGGCCAACGTCCTGACTTTC. Amino acid sequence: CASKGVTGANVLTF.

This sequence joins TRBV7-9 and TRBJ1-6; tentatively, D is TRBD1 (6 bases). The V end lost 1 base, the J end lost 9 bases, and 13 bases lay between the germline ends. CDR3 length equals 15 residues. Germline CDR1 and CDR2: SEHNR and FQNEAQ (reference sequence). The CDR3 loop is CASSLEAGVGSPLHF. The CDR3 DNA reads as TGTGCCAGCAGCTTAGAGGCAGGGGTCGGTTCACCCCTCCACTTT.

The CDR3 loop is CASSQGGSHEQYF. CDR3 DNA sequence: TGTGCCAGCAGCCAAGGAGGGTCCCACGAGCAGTACTTC. The rearrangement links TRBV3-1 (or the pseudogene TRBV3-2) to TRBJ2-7, with D possibly TRBD2 on 5 matching bases. The CDR3 has 13 amino acids. The germline gives CDR1 LGHDT, CDR2 YNNKEL (reference sequence). The ends were cut back, 1 base at V and 5 bases at J, with 9 bases in the middle.

CDR3: CASSGVTGVLSGANVLTF. CDR3 bases: TGTGCCAGCAGCGGGGTCACAGGGGTCCTTTCTGGGGCCAACGTCCTGACTTTC. The genes are TRBV9 and TRBJ2-6, with TRBD1 matching 7 bases. This CDR3 has 18 amino acids. V lost 3 bases, J lost 1 base, and 10 bases stayed unmatched. Germline V gives CDR1 SGDLS, CDR2 YYNGEE.

J is TRBJ2-3 and V is TRBV20-1; possibly TRBD2 for D (5 bases). Trimming took 3 bases from V and 4 from J, leaving 11 bases between them. The length of the CDR3 is 13 residues. Germline V CDR1 and CDR2: DFQATT, SNEGSKA (reference sequence). Written as DNA, the CDR3 is TGCAGTGCTAGTGAGGGCCTCCCAGATACGCAGTATTTT. This translates into CSASEGLPDTQYF.

This clone appeared once. V and J are TRBV11-2 and TRBJ2-7; no clear D. Looked up from germline, CDR1 is SGHAT and CDR2 is FQNNGV. The CDR3 runs 13 residues. V was clipped by 5 bases and J by 5 bases, with 13 bases between them. The CDR3 DNA reads as TGTGCCAGCAGCAGACACCGAAGTAACGAGCAGTACTTC. It specifies CASSRHRSNEQYF.

The chain employs TRBV10-2 and TRBJ1-6; tentatively, D is TRBD1 (5 bases). V was shortened by 6 bases and J by 6 bases, with 15 bases between the two germline ends. CDR1 and CDR2 (germline): WSHSY, SAAADI. The CDR3 is 15 amino acids. As DNA, the CDR3 is TGCGCCAGCAGGCCCGACAGTACTTTTAATTCACCCCTCCACTTT. Its translation is CASRPDSTFNSPLHF.

The chain combines TRBV5-6 with TRBJ2-5; D possibly corresponds to TRBD1 (6 bases). In germline, CDR1 is SGHDT, CDR2 YYEEEE. V lost 2 bases, J lost 1 base, and 9 bases lay in between. The CDR3 sequence is 14 residues long. The DNA of the CDR3 is TGTGCCAGCAGCTTAGGGACAACCCAAGAGACCCAGTACTTC. This sequence encodes CASSLGTTQETQYF. Full variable domain (remainder filled in from reference TRBV5-6 and TRBJ2-5): DAGVTQSPTHLIKTRGQQVTLRCSPKSGHDTVSWYQQALGQGPQFIFQYYEEEERQRGNFPDRFSGHQFPNYSSELNVNALLLGDSALYLCASSLGTTQETQYFGPGTRLLVL.

The chain recombines TRBV7-2 with TRBJ2-2, with 7 positions matching TRBD1. The CDR3 is made up of 16 amino acids. The V segment lost 4 bases and the J segment 7 bases; nucleotides outside the gene matches: 12. Germline CDR1 is SGHTA and CDR2 is FQGNSA. CDR3 region: CASSSVTGILGGELFF. The CDR3 DNA is TGTGCCAGCAGCTCAGTGACAGGGATTCTCGGCGGGGAGCTGTTTTTT. Supplemented by reference TRBV7-2 and TRBJ2-2, the full variable domain reads GAGVSQSPSNKVTEKGKDVELRCDPISGHTALYWYRQSLGQGLEFLIYFQGNSAPDKSGLPSDRFSAERTGGSVSTLTIQRTQQEDSAVYLCASSSVTGILGGELFFGEGSRLTVL.

The V call is TRBV6-5, the J call TRBJ2-1; 8 bases fit TRBD2. The CDR3 runs 15 residues. With V trimmed by 0 bases and J by 6 bases, 4 bases remained unmatched. The germline gives CDR1 MNHEY, CDR2 SVGAGI. For the CDR3, the DNA is TGTGCCAGCAGTTACTCGGGACTAGGGCCCAATGAGCAGTTCTTC. Protein: CASSYSGLGPNEQFF.

V and J are TRBV4-1 and TRBJ1-5; D call uncertain. V was pared by 0 bases and J by 0 bases, with 9 bases between. Germline lookup yields CDR1 MGHRA and CDR2 YSYEKL. The CDR3 covers 16 residues. The CDR3 DNA follows: TGCGCCAGCAGCCAAGATGAGAGTGATAGCAATCAGCCCCAGCATTTT. Its translation: CASSQDESDSNQPQHF.

The gene calls are TRBV7-9 and TRBJ1-4, with no clear D. The germline CDR1 and CDR2 sequences are SEHNR and FQNEAQ (reference sequence). The CDR3 has 12 residues. The V gene lost 4 bases and the J gene lost 8 bases, with 8 bases spanning the gap. The CDR3 bases are TGTGCCAGCAGCTCAGGAGGGGAAAAACTGTTTTTT. It codes for CASSSGGEKLFF.

This chain uses TRBV19 with TRBJ1-4, with D unclear. The germline CDR1 and CDR2 sequences are LNHDA and SQIVND (reference sequence). The CDR3 has 16 amino acids. The V gene lost 5 bases and the J gene lost 7 bases, with 20 bases spanning the gap. The CDR3 reads CASSEGAPPIGEKLFF. As DNA, the CDR3 is TGTGCCAGTAGTGAGGGTGCCCCCCCAATAGGTGAAAAACTGTTTTTT.

The rearrangement uses TRBV29-1 and TRBJ2-7; D uncertain. The CDR3 length is 11 residues. Germline CDR1 SQVTM, CDR2 ANQGSEA. V was clipped by 4 bases and J by 4 bases, with 8 bases between them. The CDR3 protein is CSVGQRYEQYF. The CDR3 DNA sequence: TGCAGCGTTGGCCAGAGGTACGAGCAGTACTTC.

The V and J genes are TRBV7-2 and TRBJ2-3, with 9 bases identical to TRBD2. With 1 base clipped from V and 7 bases from J, the junction kept 3 bases outside the gene matches. Germline V gene data show CDR1 as SGHTA and CDR2 as FQGNSA. There are 14 residues in the CDR3. The CDR3 DNA is TGTGCCAGCAGCTTAGTAGCGGGGGCCTATACGCAGTATTTT. This encodes CASSLVAGAYTQYF.

This clone has a single count. The chain recombines TRBV5-5 with TRBJ2-5, with 7 positions matching TRBD1. In germline, CDR1 is SGHKS, CDR2 YYEKEE (reference sequence). V dropped 4 bases and J dropped 1; count of bases not matched to a gene: 1. This CDR3 comprises 13 residues. The CDR3, as DNA: TGTGCCAGCAGCCGGGACAGCCAAGAGACCCAGTACTTC. Its translation is CASSRDSQETQYF.

The rearrangement uses TRBV13 and TRBJ2-1; D not certain. V was shortened by 4 bases and J by 10 bases, with 8 bases between the two germline ends. From germline, CDR1 is PRHDT and CDR2 FYEKMQ (reference sequence). The CDR3 sequence is 11 residues long. The CDR3 reads CASSSLVEQFF. The CDR3 DNA sequence: TGTGCCAGCAGCTCCCTTGTAGAGCAGTTCTTC.

The CDR3 bases are TGCGCCAGCACCCCCCTGGGCCCCGGGGAGCTGTTTTTT. Translated, it gives CASTPLGPGELFF. This sequence joins TRBV5-1 and TRBJ2-2; D remains ambiguous. Germline assignment: CDR1 SGHRS and CDR2 YFSETQ. The CDR3 extends over 13 amino acids. The V end was cut by 6 bases, the J end by 6 bases, with 12 bases between. Using reference TRBV5-1 and TRBJ2-2 for the parts outside the CDR3, the full variable domain is KAGVTQTPRYLIKTRGQQVTLSCSPISGHRSVSWYQQTPGQGLQFLFEYFSETQRNKGNFPGRFSGRQFSNSRSEMNVSTLELGDSALYLCASTPLGPGELFFGEGSRLTVL.

The CDR3 loop is CASSLSKDRDYYGYTF. The CDR3 DNA follows: TGTGCCAGCAGTTTATCGAAAGACAGGGATTACTATGGCTACACCTTC. The V gene is TRBV27, the J gene TRBJ1-2; TRBD1 aligns across 7 bases. The germline V gene has CDR1 MNHEY and CDR2 SMNVEV (reference sequence). This CDR3 is built from 16 residues. J was trimmed by 3 bases and V by 0 bases; bases with no gene match: 7.